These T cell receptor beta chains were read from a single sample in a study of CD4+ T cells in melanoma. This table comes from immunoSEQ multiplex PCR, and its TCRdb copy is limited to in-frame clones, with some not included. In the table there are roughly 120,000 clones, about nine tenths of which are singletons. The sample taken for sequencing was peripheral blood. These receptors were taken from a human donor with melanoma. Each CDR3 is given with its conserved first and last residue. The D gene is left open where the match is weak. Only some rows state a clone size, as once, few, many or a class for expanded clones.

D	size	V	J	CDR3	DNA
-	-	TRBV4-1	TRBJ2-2	CASSQVPGEQVNTGELFF	TGCGCCAGCAGCCAGGTACCGGGGGAGCAGGTCAACACCGGGGAGCTGTTTTTT
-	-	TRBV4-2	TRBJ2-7	CASSQDWGQGATYF	-
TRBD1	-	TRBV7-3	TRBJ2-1	CASSFKGQGTVYNEQFF	TGTGCCAGCAGCTTCAAAGGACAGGGAACGGTGTACAATGAGCAGTTCTTC
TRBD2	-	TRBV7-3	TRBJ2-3	CASSKGVAGSTDTQYF	TGTGCCAGCAGTAAAGGGGTAGCGGGGAGCACAGATACGCAGTATTTT
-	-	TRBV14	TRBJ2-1	CASSQGLYNEQFF	TGTGCCAGCAGCCAAGGACTATACAATGAGCAGTTCTTC
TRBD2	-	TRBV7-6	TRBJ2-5	CASSLEPGLAGQETQYF	TGTGCCAGCAGCTTAGAACCCGGACTAGCGGGACAAGAGACCCAGTACTTC
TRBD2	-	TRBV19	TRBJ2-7	CASSSGLAGSDEQYF	TGTGCCAGTAGTTCAGGACTAGCGGGATCTGACGAGCAGTACTTC
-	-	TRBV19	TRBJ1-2	CASSIRAANYGYTF	TGTGCCAGTAGTATTAGGGCAGCTAACTATGGCTACACCTTC
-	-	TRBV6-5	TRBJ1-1	CASSYWGTGSTEAFF	TGTGCCAGCAGTTACTGGGGTACTGGTAGCACTGAAGCTTTCTTT
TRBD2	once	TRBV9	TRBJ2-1	CASSVTGGGAYNEQFF	TGTGCCAGCAGCGTAACGGGCGGGGGGGCCTACAATGAGCAGTTCTTC
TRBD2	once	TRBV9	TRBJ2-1	CASSVLAGGRYNEQFF	TGTGCCAGCAGCGTACTAGCGGGAGGAAGATACAATGAGCAGTTCTTC